This paragraph reports one TCR beta chain. Time point given: blood 2 weeks post-SBRT. This sample's treatment: 15 Gy SBRT to primary tumor, nephrectomy 4 weeks later. Radiation-treated patients gave blood at baseline, week 2 and week 4. This renal cell carcinoma was of the clear cell type. The repertoire was sequenced with immunoSEQ multiplex PCR; TCRdb's copy has only in-frame clones and lacks some. Counted here are tens of thousands of clones, about 86% occurring once; the ten biggest clones make up around 21%. The sample comes from a study of radiation and T cells in renal cell carcinoma. The CDR3 has 13 residues. Trimming shortened V by 4 bases and J by 4 bases, and 12 bases separated the two germline ends. Germline CDR1 is SGDLS and CDR2 is YYNGEE.

The receptor was derived from a woman between 50 and 59 years old with renal cell carcinoma. Sequences were derived from blood, sampled from a patient whose treatment included radiotherapy and nephrectomy. V gene TRBV9 combines with J gene TRBJ2-7; D tentatively fits TRBD1 or TRBD2 (7 bases each). The CDR3: CASSQGGRYEQYF. The DNA of the CDR3 is TGTGCCAGCAGCCAGGGGGGGAGGTACGAGCAGTACTTC.